This TCR beta chain is drawn from a study of blood T cells in healthy people across ages. Study-level information: Template switching caught about one barcoded beta molecule for each two T cells.

General study findings and limits: It was held that diversity estimates obtained from one million T cells represented underestimates. Versus aged donors, long-lived donors had higher diversity and more naive CD4+ cells. Unsorted PBMCs blocked a conclusive comparison of naive and antigen-experienced cells.

This clonotype has a count of ten or more. The antigen is undetermined. A second 7 to 11 cycle PCR used barcoded and J-beta primers. TCRdb re-called the 5' RACE reads through MiXCR, storing one row per CDR3 protein. This table has approximately 1.5 million distinct CDR3 sequences, 35% to 45% appearing once. CDR3 size: 13 residues. The V end lost 3 bases, the J end lost 0 bases, and 3 bases lay between the germline ends. Material: blood. The chain uses TRBV12-3 or TRBV12-4 and TRBJ2-1, with D unclear. The clonotype was recovered from a woman aged 18-29 years in good health. CDR3 protein: CASSFSSYNEQFF. Written as DNA, the CDR3 is TGTGCCAGCAGTTTTAGCTCCTACAATGAGCAGTTCTTC.